Presented here are 26 T cell receptor beta chains from one specimen sequenced in a study of Ad26.COV2.S vaccination and SARS-CoV-2 variants. The data were produced by immunoSEQ multiplex PCR, yet TCRdb's version contains in-frame clones alone and is incomplete. The table includes around 420,000 clones, 70% to 90% detected once. Treatment given: around 19 received Ad26.COV2.S at low or high dose, single or two shots; roughly 5 received placebo; per-sample allocation not given. Following the first vaccine or placebo injection, samples were taken on day 63. The sample in question was peripheral blood, obtained in a trial of Ad26.COV2.S vaccine versus placebo. These receptors originate from a person between 18 and 65 years old who received the Ad26.COV2.S COVID-19 vaccine or a placebo.

This chain connects TRBV18 to TRBJ2-1; 10 positions agree with TRBD1. With V trimmed by 5 bases and J by 10 bases, 5 bases remained unmatched. The CDR3 contains 13 residues. The germline V gene has CDR1 KGHSH and CDR2 LQKENI. For the CDR3, the DNA is TGTGCCAGCTCAGAGACAGGGGGCGGGGAGCAGTTCTTC. This translates into CASSETGGGEQFF.

The rearrangement links TRBV3-1 (or the pseudogene TRBV3-2) to TRBJ2-1; D is perhaps TRBD2 (6 bases). In germline, CDR1 is LGHDT, CDR2 YNNKEL (reference sequence). The V end lost 4 bases, the J end lost 8 bases, and 12 bases lay between the germline ends. CDR3 length: 13 residues. The CDR3: CASSPSGGDEQFF. In DNA form, the CDR3 reads TGTGCCAGCAGCCCTTCTGGAGGGGATGAGCAGTTCTTC.

As regards this clone: Other DNA sequences within the sample encode an identical CDR3. As DNA, the CDR3 is TGTGCCAGCAGTTACGCGGGGGGGTCCTACGAGCAGTACTTC. The encoded protein is CASSYAGGSYEQYF. J is TRBJ2-7 and V is TRBV6-2 or TRBV6-3, with 9 bases that match TRBD2. Germline V lookup: CDR1 MNHEY, CDR2 SVGEGT. The CDR3 spans 14 residues. Trimming removed 2 bases from V and 1 base from J; junction bases left unmatched: 0.

The J gene is TRBJ1-6, the V gene TRBV9; D gene ambiguous. This CDR3 has 15 residues. V was shortened by 2 bases and J by 5 bases, with 11 bases between the two germline ends. Germline CDR1 and CDR2: SGDLS and YYNGEE. The DNA for the CDR3 is TGTGCCAGCAGCGTGACGGCGGACCATAATTCACCCCTCCACTTT. Its translation: CASSVTADHNSPLHF.

The genes are TRBV3-1 (or the pseudogene TRBV3-2) and TRBJ1-1, with D unresolved. Per the germline V gene, CDR1 is LGHDT and CDR2 is YNNKEL (reference sequence). The length of the CDR3 is 14 residues. Trimming pared 5 bases from V and 4 bases from J, leaving 14 bases between. The CDR3 sequence: CASSAHSSATEAFF. The CDR3 nucleotides are TGTGCCAGCAGCGCACATTCAAGCGCCACTGAAGCTTTCTTT.

V gene TRBV7-8 combines with J gene TRBJ2-7, with 10 bases that match TRBD1. Germline V lookup: CDR1 SGHVS, CDR2 FQNEAQ. The CDR3 consists of 15 residues. V shed 3 bases and J 3 bases; nucleotides not matched to a gene: 5. The CDR3 here is CASSFAGTGDYEQYF. The CDR3 DNA reads as TGTGCCAGCAGCTTTGCCGGGACAGGGGACTACGAGCAGTACTTC.

This clone was seen once. The chain has TRBV19 and TRBJ1-5; D gene uncertain. Germline CDR1 is LNHDA and CDR2 is SQIVND (reference sequence). This CDR3 comprises 12 residues. V gave up 7 bases and J gave up 4 bases, with 8 bases separating them. CDR3 sequence reads: CASKWGNQPQHF. The CDR3 region has the DNA TGTGCCAGTAAGTGGGGTAATCAGCCCCAGCATTTT.

This rearrangement joins TRBV3-1 (or the pseudogene TRBV3-2) to TRBJ2-1; D is ambiguous. V lost 4 bases, J lost 1 base, and 11 bases lay in between. The germline V gene has CDR1 LGHDT and CDR2 YNNKEL (reference sequence). The CDR3 loop spans 15 amino acids. CDR3 in DNA: TGTGCCAGCAGCCCCAACCTTTTTTCCTACAATGAGCAGTTCTTC. It is translated as CASSPNLFSYNEQFF.

The chain links TRBV28 to TRBJ1-5; no clear D. V was clipped by 4 bases and J by 4 bases, with 11 bases between them. The CDR3 covers 14 residues. Germline V gene data show CDR1 as MDHEN and CDR2 as SYDVKM. This CDR3 reads CASSSTYPNQPQHF. The CDR3 bases are TGTGCCAGCAGTTCCACATACCCGAATCAGCCCCAGCATTTT.

The chain joins TRBV5-1 to TRBJ2-7; the match to TRBD1 covers 8 bases. The trim removed 0 bases at V and 6 bases at J, leaving 5 bases unmatched. This CDR3 is built from 14 residues. Germline lookup yields CDR1 SGHRS and CDR2 YFSETQ. CDR3 nucleotide sequence: TGCGCCAGCAGCTTGGAATCGACAGGGGTCGAGCAGTACTTC. Translated, it gives CASSLESTGVEQYF. The full variable domain, rest sourced from reference TRBV5-1 and TRBJ2-7, is KAGVTQTPRYLIKTRGQQVTLSCSPISGHRSVSWYQQTPGQGLQFLFEYFSETQRNKGNFPGRFSGRQFSNSRSEMNVSTLELGDSALYLCASSLESTGVEQYFGPGTRLTVT.

The chain joins TRBV19 to TRBJ1-1, with TRBD1 as a possible D gene (5 bases). V was clipped by 9 bases and J by 1 base, with 12 bases between them. From germline, CDR1 is LNHDA and CDR2 SQIVND (reference sequence). The CDR3 is 13 residues long. CDR3 region: CASAVGPNTEAFF. CDR3 coding DNA: TGTGCCAGCGCGGTGGGACCGAACACTGAAGCTTTCTTT.

This sequence joins TRBV7-2 and TRBJ2-1; D perhaps matches TRBD2 (5 bases). This CDR3 is 14 amino acids long. Looked up from germline, CDR1 is SGHTA and CDR2 is FQGNSA. V dropped 7 bases and J dropped 5 bases, with 15 bases sitting between them. The CDR3 loop reads CASIPRGINNEQFF. Written as DNA, the CDR3 is TGTGCCAGCATCCCTAGAGGGATAAACAATGAGCAGTTCTTC.

V is TRBV4-2 and J is TRBJ2-3, with TRBD1 matching over 7 bases. V dropped 0 bases and J dropped 2; count of bases not matched to a gene: 5. Germline V gene sequence: CDR1 LGHNA, CDR2 YNFKEQ. The length of the CDR3 is 16 residues. The CDR3 spells CASSQEWQGDTDTQYF. CDR3 bases: TGTGCCAGCAGCCAAGAGTGGCAGGGGGACACAGATACGCAGTATTTT.

This clone was recorded a few times. The chain has TRBV28 and TRBJ2-7; D may be TRBD1 (7 bases). Germline V gene data show CDR1 as MDHEN and CDR2 as SYDVKM. Trimming stripped 6 bases from V and 4 bases from J, with 16 bases between. This CDR3 spans 14 amino acids. This chain's CDR3 is CASRLTGEAYEQYF. CDR3 DNA: TGTGCCAGCAGACTAACAGGGGAGGCGTACGAGCAGTACTTC.

The chain uses TRBV6-1 and TRBJ1-5; D gene uncertain. Trimming stripped 2 bases from V and 2 bases from J, with 19 bases between. This CDR3 contains 18 residues. Germline V gives CDR1 MNHNS, CDR2 SASEGT. The CDR3 here is CASSEFSKFVGGNQPQHF. For the CDR3, the DNA is TGTGCCAGCAGTGAATTTAGCAAATTCGTCGGTGGCAATCAGCCCCAGCATTTT.

The rearrangement links TRBV19 to TRBJ2-1, with TRBD1 identical over 12 bases. Germline-derived CDR1 and CDR2 are LNHDA and SQIVND (reference sequence). J lost 1 base, V lost 2 bases, and 12 bases had no gene match. The CDR3 spans 20 residues. Here the CDR3 DNA reads TGTGCCAGTAGTATAAAGGGACAGGGGGCTATTTTTTGGTCCTACAATGAGCAGTTCTTC. This translates into CASSIKGQGAIFWSYNEQFF.

The V call is TRBV4-2, the J call TRBJ2-5; possible D gene TRBD2, 5 bases. Trimming left V 0 bases short and J 0 bases short, with 11 bases between. The CDR3 contains 16 residues. Germline CDR1 LGHNA, CDR2 YNFKEQ. DNA for the CDR3: TGTGCCAGCAGCCAAGAACGAGCGGCGCACCAAGAGACCCAGTACTTC. It codes for CASSQERAAHQETQYF.

This sequence joins TRBV23-1 and TRBJ2-4; D perhaps matches TRBD2 (7 bases). TRBV23-1 is identified as an open reading frame with a role that is uncertain. Trimming shortened V by 8 bases and J by 7 bases, and 27 bases separated the two germline ends. CDR3 length: 17 residues. The CDR3 sequence: CASSRLGGRRSGNIQYF. The DNA for the CDR3 is TGCGCCAGCTCCCGGCTGGGGGGGCGTCGGTCTGGCAACATTCAGTACTTC.

The chain combines TRBV30 with TRBJ2-7, with D tentatively TRBD1 (6 bases). From germline, CDR1 is GTSNPN and CDR2 SVGIG (reference sequence). This CDR3 spans 14 amino acids. V was trimmed by 1 base and J by 3 bases, leaving 13 bases between them. The CDR3 DNA is TGTGCCTGGAGTGAGGGGGTCAGCCGCTACGAGCAGTACTTC. Residues: CAWSEGVSRYEQYF.

This sequence joins TRBV7-2 and TRBJ1-2; D call uncertain. Trimming shortened V by 6 bases and J by 4 bases, and 12 bases separated the two germline ends. Germline loops: CDR1 SGHTA, CDR2 FQGNSA. CDR3 length: 13 residues. CDR3 sequence reads: CASRPAGTYGYTF. CDR3 nucleotide sequence: TGTGCCAGCAGACCGGCAGGCACCTATGGCTACACCTTC.

The chain combines TRBV29-1 with TRBJ2-7, with D tentatively TRBD2 (6 bases). V shed 4 bases and J shed 0 bases, with 7 bases lying between them. The CDR3 consists of 12 residues. CDR1 is SQVTM and CDR2 is ANQGSEA in the germline V gene. The CDR3 region has the DNA TGCAGCGTTGTGGGGGGCTCCTACGAGCAGTACTTC. Its translation: CSVVGGSYEQYF.

The chain joins TRBV28 to TRBJ1-1; 8 nucleotides agree with TRBD1. Trimming took 2 bases from V and 9 from J; bases not matched to a gene: 8. The CDR3 is made up of 14 amino acids. The germline V gene encodes CDR1 MDHEN and CDR2 SYDVKM. CDR3 coding DNA: TGTGCCAGCAGTTTAGGCCAGACAGGGGTTAAAGCTTTCTTT. Translated: CASSLGQTGVKAFF.

The chain carries TRBV7-2 and TRBJ1-1; 7 bases agree with TRBD1. Germline loops: CDR1 SGHTA, CDR2 FQGNSA. V trimming: 4 bases; J trimming: 1 base; junction bases outside the gene matches: 9. The CDR3 spans 16 residues. In nucleotides, the CDR3 is TGTGCCAGCAGCTCCGACAGGGTGGGGACGAACACTGAAGCTTTCTTT. Residues: CASSSDRVGTNTEAFF.

The J gene is TRBJ2-5, the V gene TRBV3-1 (or the pseudogene TRBV3-2); no clear D gene. There are 14 residues in the CDR3. CDR1 is LGHDT, CDR2 YNNKEL, per germline (reference sequence). V shed 2 bases and J shed 2 bases, with 9 bases lying between them. CDR3 region: CASSQRGLQETQYF. The DNA for the CDR3 is TGTGCCAGCAGCCAAAGAGGATTGCAAGAGACCCAGTACTTC.

The chain uses TRBV11-2 and TRBJ2-7; 8 bases line up with TRBD2. The V segment lost 5 bases and the J segment 0 bases; nucleotides outside the gene matches: 9. CDR3 length equals 16 residues. Germline lookup yields CDR1 SGHAT and CDR2 FQNNGV. The CDR3 loop is CASSPPGGGSSYEQYF. CDR3 DNA sequence: TGTGCCAGCAGCCCCCCGGGAGGGGGTAGCTCCTACGAGCAGTACTTC.

V gene TRBV28 combines with J gene TRBJ2-7; TRBD1 aligns across 9 bases. With 1 base clipped from V and 3 bases from J, the junction kept 7 bases outside the gene matches. Germline V gene sequence: CDR1 MDHEN, CDR2 SYDVKM. There are 16 residues in the CDR3. In DNA, the CDR3 is TGTGCCAGCAGTTTATTGGACAGGGGATCGGACTACGAGCAGTACTTC. Its protein product is CASSLLDRGSDYEQYF. Variable domain in full (rest from reference TRBV28 and TRBJ2-7): DVKVTQSSRYLVKRTGEKVFLECVQDMDHENMFWYRQDPGLGLRLIYFSYDVKMKEKGDIPEGYSVSREKKERFSLILESASTNQTSMYLCASSLLDRGSDYEQYFGPGTRLTVT.